The present T cell receptor beta chain was sequenced within a study of T cell repertoires in cytomegalovirus infection. As for the study in general: Use of recently identified HLA-C-restricted and well-studied HLA-B-restricted CMV epitopes was part of the study. Public TCR beta signature analysis indicated the presence of both CMV infection and matching HLA type.

V lost 2 bases, J lost 3 bases, and 5 bases lay in between. Looked up from germline, CDR1 is SGHKS and CDR2 is YYEKEE (reference sequence). The CDR3 is 13 amino acids. Whole-study findings and limits: CMV-specific TCR beta clonotypes restricted by HLA-C dominated the ex vivo response. People with CMV and the relevant HLA were identified by cumulative public TCR beta family frequency.

TCRdb reprocessed the reads with MiXCR, giving one entry per CDR3 protein. The sample consists of about 140,000 distinct CDR3 sequences, more than 30% of them appearing once. About this clonotype itself: What it recognizes is unknown.

The sample in question was CD8+ T cells from cultured PBMCs, obtained from culture after CMV antigen stimulation. V is TRBV5-5 and J is TRBJ2-2, with D hard to call. The source is a human donor in good health (CMV status not recorded). Some clones in this sample may be carry-over from other donors' samples. CDR3 sequence: CASSFRDTGELFF. CDR3 sequence (DNA): TGTGCCAGCAGCTTTCGAGACACCGGGGAGCTGTTTTTT.